These 32 T cell receptor beta chains came from one sample sequenced in a study of blood T cell repertoires in COVID-19. Produced via immunoSEQ multiplex PCR; TCRdb's table is partial and in-frame only. The sample lists tens of thousands of clones; about 86% were seen once. Sequencing input: peripheral blood. The source is a man in his fifties or sixties with active COVID-19.

The J gene is TRBJ1-1, the V gene TRBV6-2 or TRBV6-3; D might be TRBD1 (5 bases). V lost 3 bases and J 11 bases, leaving 16 bases between the germline ends. Per the germline V gene, CDR1 is MNHEY and CDR2 is SVGEGT. This CDR3 comprises 13 residues. The CDR3: CASSYGPSRGAFF. In DNA form, the CDR3 reads TGTGCCAGCAGTTATGGACCCTCCCGGGGGGCTTTCTTT.

The chain combines TRBV10-3 with TRBJ2-5; possibly TRBD1 for D (6 bases). CDR1 ENHRY and CDR2 SYGVKD come from the germline V gene. The V end was cut by 3 bases, the J end by 7 bases, with 15 bases between. This CDR3 contains 14 residues. CDR3 nucleotides: TGTGCCATCAGTGAACAGGGTGCTGCGGGGACCCAGTACTTC. It yields the protein CAISEQGAAGTQYF.

This chain connects TRBV9 to TRBJ2-2, with 8 bases identical to TRBD1. The CDR3 has 16 residues. The V segment lost 4 bases and the J segment 4 bases; nucleotides outside the gene matches: 9. Germline CDR1 and CDR2: SGDLS and YYNGEE. The CDR3 sequence: CASSRTGGEGTGELFF. Here the CDR3 DNA reads TGTGCCAGCAGCAGAACAGGGGGAGAAGGCACCGGGGAGCTGTTTTTT.

The chain uses TRBV6-5 and TRBJ2-1, with TRBD2 matching 8 bases. This CDR3 spans 14 amino acids. The germline V gene encodes CDR1 MNHEY and CDR2 SVGAGI. The V and J ends lost 7 bases and 5 bases, in that order; junction bases with no gene match: 7. The CDR3 is CASTKTSENNEQFF. DNA for the CDR3: TGTGCCAGCACTAAGACTAGCGAAAACAATGAGCAGTTCTTC.

V usage is TRBV24-1 and J usage is TRBJ2-1; D is perhaps TRBD1 (5 bases). The germline V gene has CDR1 KGHDR and CDR2 SFDVKD. CDR3 length: 14 amino acids. Trimming left V 9 bases short and J 0 bases short, with 11 bases between. This CDR3 is CATSKGRSYNEQFF. The CDR3 region has the DNA TGTGCCACCTCGAAGGGGCGCTCCTACAATGAGCAGTTCTTC.

The chain uses TRBV7-9 and TRBJ2-1, with D perhaps TRBD1 (6 bases). The CDR3 covers 13 residues. The germline V gene has CDR1 SEHNR and CDR2 FQNEAQ (reference sequence). Trimming removed 5 bases at V and 5 bases at J, with 10 bases between. The CDR3 DNA is TGTGCCAGCAGCCCCAGGGGTGACAATGAGCAGTTCTTC. It translates to CASSPRGDNEQFF. Looking up the rest from reference TRBV7-9 and TRBJ2-1 gives the full variable domain: DTGVSQNPRHKITKRGQNVTFRCDPISEHNRLYWYRQTLGQGPEFLTYFQNEAQLEKSRLLSDRFSAERPKGSFSTLEIQRTEQGDSAMYLCASSPRGDNEQFFGPGTRLTVL.

J is TRBJ2-6 and V is TRBV11-3; D is possibly TRBD1 (5 bases). Germline values: CDR1 SGHNT, CDR2 YENEEA. The germline V and J ends were trimmed by 3 bases and 2 bases, with 11 bases remaining between them. The CDR3 runs 16 residues. The CDR3 DNA sequence: TGTGCCAGCAGCTTCTCTCAGGGTACTGGGGCCAACGTCCTGACTTTC. Its protein is CASSFSQGTGANVLTF.

Only one count was recorded for this clone. The chain employs TRBV2 and TRBJ1-6; 8 bases are shared with TRBD1. Germline-derived CDR1 and CDR2 are SNHLY and FYNNEI. Trimming removed 6 bases from V and 10 bases from J; junction bases left unmatched: 11. The CDR3 extends over 15 amino acids. DNA of the CDR3: TGTGCCAGCAGGCCCAGGGGGCTCTGGGAGTCACCCCTCCACTTT. Its protein product is CASRPRGLWESPLHF.

This rearrangement joins TRBV5-1 to TRBJ2-2; D remains unclear. Germline values: CDR1 SGHRS, CDR2 YFSETQ. Trimming removed 5 bases at V and 1 base at J, with 9 bases between. CDR3 size: 14 residues. This CDR3 reads CASRTSGNTGELFF. The DNA of the CDR3 is TGCGCCAGCAGAACCTCGGGGAACACCGGGGAGCTGTTTTTT.

The chain employs TRBV9 and TRBJ2-5; 7 bases are a match to TRBD1. The germline V gene has CDR1 SGDLS and CDR2 YYNGEE. This CDR3 region has 14 residues. Trimming removed 0 bases from V and 5 bases from J; junction bases left unmatched: 4. For the CDR3, the DNA is TGTGCCAGCAGCGTAGTATCACAGGGGGAGACCCAGTACTTC. Its protein is CASSVVSQGETQYF.

This sequence joins TRBV28 and TRBJ1-1; 7 positions agree with TRBD1. Germline V gene lookup returns CDR1 MDHEN and CDR2 SYDVKM. The CDR3 length is 15 residues. V shed 4 bases and J 1 base; nucleotides not matched to a gene: 6. This CDR3 reads CASSSIGTENTEAFF. DNA for the CDR3: TGTGCCAGCAGTTCCATTGGGACAGAGAACACTGAAGCTTTCTTT.

This chain connects TRBV6-6 to TRBJ2-2; 10 bases fit TRBD1. Per the germline V gene, CDR1 is MNHNY and CDR2 is SVGAGI (reference sequence). The V gene end was trimmed by 5 bases and the J gene end by 7 bases; junction bases not matched to a gene: 4. This CDR3 comprises 14 residues. For the CDR3, the DNA is TGTGCCAGCAGTCCTGGACAGGGGGGCGGGGAGCTGTTTTTT. This codes for CASSPGQGGGELFF.

This chain links TRBV7-9 with TRBJ2-1, with D maybe TRBD2 (5 bases). Germline CDR1 SEHNR, CDR2 FQNEAQ (reference sequence). The CDR3 spans 14 residues. Trimming pared 3 bases from V and 5 bases from J, leaving 11 bases between. CDR3 in amino acids: CASSLAKGDNEQFF. The CDR3 bases are TGTGCCAGCAGCTTGGCAAAGGGAGACAATGAGCAGTTCTTC. The whole variable domain, remainder taken from reference TRBV7-9 and TRBJ2-1, is DTGVSQNPRHKITKRGQNVTFRCDPISEHNRLYWYRQTLGQGPEFLTYFQNEAQLEKSRLLSDRFSAERPKGSFSTLEIQRTEQGDSAMYLCASSLAKGDNEQFFGPGTRLTVL.

The chain has TRBV3-1 (or the pseudogene TRBV3-2) and TRBJ2-3; possibly TRBD1 for D (6 bases). V was cut by 4 bases and J by 5 bases, with 10 bases left in between. This CDR3 comprises 13 residues. Germline V lookup: CDR1 LGHDT, CDR2 YNNKEL (reference sequence). The CDR3, as DNA: TGTGCCAGCAGCCGGACAGATATAGATACGCAGTATTTT. It is translated as CASSRTDIDTQYF.

The rearrangement links TRBV10-2 to TRBJ2-7; D ambiguous. V was trimmed by 8 bases and J by 4 bases, leaving 12 bases between them. The CDR3 loop spans 12 amino acids. Germline V gene data show CDR1 as WSHSY and CDR2 as SAAADI. The CDR3 protein is CASLSDWYEQYF. In DNA form, the CDR3 reads TGCGCCAGCCTCAGTGATTGGTACGAGCAGTACTTC.

V and J are TRBV5-1 and TRBJ2-6; possible D gene TRBD1, 6 bases. The V gene's germline CDR1 is SGHRS and CDR2 YFSETQ. V shed 4 bases and J shed 3 bases, with 11 bases lying between them. This CDR3 comprises 15 residues. DNA for the CDR3: TGCGCCAGCAGCCCCGGACAGCTTGGGGCCAACGTCCTGACTTTC. Translated, it gives CASSPGQLGANVLTF.

This chain uses TRBV7-6 with TRBJ2-7, with no clear D. Trimming removed 4 bases from V and 0 bases from J, with 16 bases in between. Per the germline V gene, CDR1 is SGHVS and CDR2 is FNYEAQ. This CDR3 region has 16 residues. The CDR3 DNA follows: TGTGCCAGCAGCTCGCCTGACCAGACGGGCTCCTACGAGCAGTACTTC. The encoded protein is CASSSPDQTGSYEQYF.

This clone was seen once. The V gene is TRBV2, the J gene TRBJ2-3; weak D call: TRBD2 (5 bases). The V end lost 7 bases, the J end lost 5 bases, and 22 bases lay between the germline ends. CDR1 is SNHLY, CDR2 FYNNEI, per germline. This CDR3 has 16 residues. The CDR3 loop is CASNPADFPLEDTQYF. CDR3 sequence (DNA): TGTGCCAGCAACCCCGCGGACTTTCCGTTGGAAGATACGCAGTATTTT.

The V gene is TRBV7-9, the J gene TRBJ1-6, with D hard to call. The ends were cut back, 4 bases at V and 13 bases at J, with 11 bases in the middle. The CDR3 spans 12 residues. The germline V gene encodes CDR1 SEHNR and CDR2 FQNEAQ (reference sequence). CDR3 residues: CASSSPQDPLHF. The CDR3 DNA is TGTGCCAGCAGCTCGCCTCAGGATCCCCTCCACTTT.

This clone has a handful of counts. The V call is TRBV2, the J call TRBJ1-2; D possibly corresponds to TRBD1 (6 bases). This CDR3 contains 14 residues. Per germline, CDR1 SNHLY and CDR2 FYNNEI. The ends were cut back, 4 bases at V and 4 bases at J, with 13 bases in the middle. The DNA of the CDR3 is TGTGCCAGCAGTGGGGATTGGGGGCGCTATGGCTACACCTTC. It specifies CASSGDWGRYGYTF. Full variable domain (remainder filled in from reference TRBV2 and TRBJ1-2): EPEVTQTPSHQVTQMGQEVILRCVPISNHLYFYWYRQILGQKVEFLVSFYNNEISEKSEIFDDQFSVERPDGSNFTLKIRSTKLEDSAMYFCASSGDWGRYGYTFGSGTRLTVV.

V usage is TRBV27 and J usage is TRBJ2-7, with TRBD1 matching 7 bases. This CDR3 comprises 14 residues. CDR1 MNHEY and CDR2 SMNVEV come from the germline V gene (reference sequence). The J segment lost 3 bases and the V segment lost 6 bases, leaving 8 bases of the junction unmatched. CDR3 in DNA: TGTGCCAGCAGCCGAGGGGACAGATTCTACGAGCAGTACTTC. This codes for CASSRGDRFYEQYF.

The CDR3 DNA is TGTGCCAGTAGGGGATCGGCACGGACAAAAGACTATGGCTACACCTTC. It translates to CASRGSARTKDYGYTF. This sequence joins TRBV19 and TRBJ1-2; TRBD1 might be the D (5 bases). The CDR3 runs to 16 residues. V shed 6 bases and J shed 3 bases, with 20 bases lying between them. Germline CDR1 LNHDA, CDR2 SQIVND (reference sequence).

The chain carries TRBV11-3 and TRBJ1-3; 10 bases align to TRBD1. This CDR3 has 16 amino acids. Germline values: CDR1 SGHNT, CDR2 YENEEA. Unmatched junction bases numbered 7, after V lost 5 bases and J lost 3 bases. CDR3 nucleotide sequence: TGTGCCAGCAGCCTCAACGACAGGGGGCTTGGAAACACCATATATTTT. This encodes CASSLNDRGLGNTIYF.

V gene TRBV25-1 combines with J gene TRBJ2-1, with 12 bases lining up with TRBD1. Germline CDR1 is MGHDK and CDR2 is SYGVNS. V trimming: 0 bases; J trimming: 9 bases; junction bases outside the gene matches: 3. The length of the CDR3 is 15 residues. The CDR3 here is CASSEYGTGGVEQFF. For the CDR3, the DNA is TGTGCCAGCAGTGAATATGGGACAGGGGGCGTTGAGCAGTTCTTC.

The chain is built from TRBV7-9 and TRBJ2-1; TRBD1 agrees at 12 bases. The germline CDR1 and CDR2 sequences are SEHNR and FQNEAQ (reference sequence). The CDR3 runs to 15 residues. The J segment lost 12 bases and the V segment lost 5 bases, leaving 11 bases of the junction unmatched. The CDR3 nucleotides read TGTGCCAGCAGCCGCGGGACAGGGGGCAAAACCACGCAGTTCTTC. Protein product: CASSRGTGGKTTQFF.

V and J are TRBV5-4 and TRBJ2-1; 9 bases match TRBD2. Germline loops: CDR1 SGHNT, CDR2 YYREEE (reference sequence). V shed 4 bases, J shed 3 bases, and the junction held 8 bases outside the gene matches. There are 16 residues in the CDR3. The DNA of the CDR3 is TGTGCCAGCAGCACAAGCGGGGGGCTTAGCTACAATGAGCAGTTCTTC. Translation: CASSTSGGLSYNEQFF.

The chain employs TRBV5-3 and TRBJ1-2; no reliable D call. TRBV5-3 is recorded as an ORF, its role being uncertain. This CDR3 is 15 amino acids long. Trimming took off 0 bases at V and 3 bases at J, with 12 bases between the two ends. Here the CDR3 DNA reads TGTGCCAGAAGCTTGGTCCCCGTGGAGCACTATGGCTACACCTTC. Its protein is CARSLVPVEHYGYTF.

The V gene is TRBV6-6, the J gene TRBJ1-3; D might be TRBD1 (5 bases). Trimming cost V 8 bases and J 8 bases, with 16 bases left between them. CDR1 and CDR2 from the germline V gene are MNHNY and SVGAGI (reference sequence). The CDR3 has 13 residues. CDR3 sequence: CASGGWDGHTIYF. The DNA for the CDR3 is TGTGCCAGCGGGGGGTGGGACGGCCACACCATATATTTT.

The rearrangement links TRBV6-6 to TRBJ1-4; D perhaps matches TRBD1 (5 bases). The CDR3 is made up of 14 amino acids. The V gene lost 7 bases and the J gene lost 8 bases, with 17 bases spanning the gap. Germline V gives CDR1 MNHNY, CDR2 SVGAGI (reference sequence). Here the CDR3 DNA reads TGTGCCAGCACCAGCTCAGGGCTGCGGGAAAAACTGTTTTTT. Translation: CASTSSGLREKLFF.

The rearrangement links TRBV19 to TRBJ1-4; 7 bases align to TRBD1. Per germline, CDR1 LNHDA and CDR2 SQIVND (reference sequence). The CDR3 totals 14 residues. After removal of 5 bases from V and 8 bases from J, the junction contained 8 bases not matched to a gene. In nucleotides, the CDR3 is TGTGCCAGTAGTCGAAGACAGGGCCGGGAAAAACTGTTTTTT. Amino acids: CASSRRQGREKLFF. The variable domain in full, completed from reference TRBV19 and TRBJ1-4, reads DGGITQSPKYLFRKEGQNVTLSCEQNLNHDAMYWYRQDPGQGLRLIYYSQIVNDFQKGDIAEGYSVSREKKESFPLTVTSAQKNPTAFYLCASSRRQGREKLFFGSGTQLSVL.

The rearrangement joins TRBV27 to TRBJ2-2; perhaps TRBD1 as D (5 bases). This CDR3 is built from 12 residues. CDR1 and CDR2 from the germline V gene are MNHEY and SMNVEV (reference sequence). V dropped 6 bases and J dropped 6 bases, with 8 bases sitting between them. In DNA form, the CDR3 reads TGTGCCAGCAGGGCAGGGCCCGGGGAGCTGTTTTTT. Residues: CASRAGPGELFF.

This sequence joins TRBV19 and TRBJ1-5; TRBD1 matches 8 bases. V gave up 3 bases and J gave up 7 bases; unmatched junction bases: 2. CDR1 and CDR2 from the germline V gene are LNHDA and SQIVND (reference sequence). The CDR3 runs 13 residues. The CDR3, as DNA: TGTGCCAGTAGTATGGACAGGGTACAGCCCCAGCATTTT. This sequence encodes CASSMDRVQPQHF. The variable domain in full, completed from reference TRBV19 and TRBJ1-5, reads DGGITQSPKYLFRKEGQNVTLSCEQNLNHDAMYWYRQDPGQGLRLIYYSQIVNDFQKGDIAEGYSVSREKKESFPLTVTSAQKNPTAFYLCASSMDRVQPQHFGDGTRLSIL.